This T cell receptor (beta chain) was identified in a study of T-cell memory formation after mild COVID-19. TCRdb redid the calling of the 5' RACE reads with MiXCR, one entry per CDR3 protein. The table has about 390,000 distinct CDR3 sequences, roughly 15% seen once. The CDR3 spans 15 residues. Germline lookup yields CDR1 SGHRS and CDR2 YFSETQ. With V trimmed by 1 base and J by 2 bases, 5 bases remained unmatched. This TCR was recovered from a young man who had mild COVID-19 (a few samples of this study predate the infection). Cell type and time point are not known. The sequencing input was PBMCs or a T cell subset sorted from them (not recorded which). The chain employs TRBV5-1 and TRBJ1-2; 7 bases fit TRBD1. The CDR3 here is CASSLPGQDNYGYTF. CDR3 DNA sequence: TGCGCCAGCAGCTTGCCAGGACAGGACAACTATGGCTACACCTTC.